The entry below gives a single T cell receptor (beta chain) sequence along with its context. These data originate in a study of patients and donors after allogeneic stem cell transplantation. This CDR3 region has 12 residues. Germline V gene sequence: CDR1 SGHDN, CDR2 FVKESK. Trimming stripped 3 bases from V and 4 bases from J, with 6 bases between. MiXCR, run by TCRdb on the RT-PCR reads, gives a single entry per CDR3 protein. In the table there are approximately 170,000 distinct CDR3 sequences, 24% of which are singletons. The receptor was isolated from a human donor who was either an allogeneic HSCT recipient or a stem cell or donor lymphocyte infusion donor (not recorded which). It is not recorded whose cells these are; they may come from a transplant donor. The chain uses TRBV14 and TRBJ2-5; D gene unclear. Sequenced: blood, either unsorted or a sorted T cell fraction (not recorded which). Here the CDR3 reads CASSHVGETQYF. CDR3 bases: TGTGCCAGCAGCCATGTGGGAGAGACCCAGTACTTC.